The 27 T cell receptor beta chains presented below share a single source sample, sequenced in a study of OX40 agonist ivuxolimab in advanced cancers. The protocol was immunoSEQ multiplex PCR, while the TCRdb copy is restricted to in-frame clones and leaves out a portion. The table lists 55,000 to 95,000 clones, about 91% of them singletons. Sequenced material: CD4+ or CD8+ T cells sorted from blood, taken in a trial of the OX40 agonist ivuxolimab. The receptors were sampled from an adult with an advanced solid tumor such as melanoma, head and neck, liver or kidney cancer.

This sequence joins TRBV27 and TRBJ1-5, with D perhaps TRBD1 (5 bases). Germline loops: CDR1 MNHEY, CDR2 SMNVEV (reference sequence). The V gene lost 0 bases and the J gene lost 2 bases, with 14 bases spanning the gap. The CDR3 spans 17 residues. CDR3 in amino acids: CASSLSRDSRGNQPQHF. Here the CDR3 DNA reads TGTGCCAGCAGTTTATCGCGGGACTCCAGAGGCAATCAGCCCCAGCATTTT.

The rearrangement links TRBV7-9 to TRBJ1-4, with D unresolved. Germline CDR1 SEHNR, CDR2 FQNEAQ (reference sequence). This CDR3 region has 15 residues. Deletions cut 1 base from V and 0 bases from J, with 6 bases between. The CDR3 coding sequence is TGTGCCAGCAGCTTAGACCAAGCAACTAATGAAAAACTGTTTTTT. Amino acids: CASSLDQATNEKLFF.

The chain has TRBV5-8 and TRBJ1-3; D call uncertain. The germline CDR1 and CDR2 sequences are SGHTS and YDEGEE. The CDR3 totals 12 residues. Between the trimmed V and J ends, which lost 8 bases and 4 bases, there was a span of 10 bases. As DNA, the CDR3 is TGTGCCAGGACATTGGGGGGAAACACCATATATTTT. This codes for CARTLGGNTIYF. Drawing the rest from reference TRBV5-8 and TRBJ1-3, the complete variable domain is EAGVTQSPTHLIKTRGQQATLRCSPISGHTSVYWYQQALGLGLQFLLWYDEGEERNRGNFPPRFSGRQFPNYSSELNVNALELEDSALYLCARTLGGNTIYFGEGSWLTVV.

The CDR3, as DNA: TGTGCCAGTAGTTGGACAGGGGGGGACACTGAAGCTTTCTTT. This sequence encodes CASSWTGGDTEAFF. J is TRBJ1-1 and V is TRBV19, with TRBD1 identical over 10 bases. Unmatched junction bases numbered 3, after V lost 5 bases and J lost 3 bases. CDR1 LNHDA and CDR2 SQIVND come from the germline V gene (reference sequence). The CDR3 consists of 14 residues.

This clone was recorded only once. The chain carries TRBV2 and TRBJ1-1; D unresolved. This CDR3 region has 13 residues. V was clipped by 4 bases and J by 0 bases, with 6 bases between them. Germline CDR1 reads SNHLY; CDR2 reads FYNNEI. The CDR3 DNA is TGTGCCAGCAGTGGGCAGCTGAACACTGAAGCTTTCTTT. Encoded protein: CASSGQLNTEAFF.

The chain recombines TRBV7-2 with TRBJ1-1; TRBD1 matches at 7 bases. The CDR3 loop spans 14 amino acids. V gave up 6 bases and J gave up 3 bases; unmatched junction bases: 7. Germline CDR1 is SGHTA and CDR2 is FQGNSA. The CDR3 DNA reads TGTGCCAGCAGGAACTTCCAGGGGGACACTGAAGCTTTCTTT. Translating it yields CASRNFQGDTEAFF.

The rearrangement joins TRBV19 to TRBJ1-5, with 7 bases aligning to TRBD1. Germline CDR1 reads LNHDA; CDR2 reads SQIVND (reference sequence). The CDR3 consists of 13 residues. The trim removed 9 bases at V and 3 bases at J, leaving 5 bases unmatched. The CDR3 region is CASRGYVNQPQHF. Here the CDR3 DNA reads TGTGCCAGCAGGGGGTACGTCAATCAGCCCCAGCATTTT. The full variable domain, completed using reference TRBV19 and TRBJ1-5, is DGGITQSPKYLFRKEGQNVTLSCEQNLNHDAMYWYRQDPGQGLRLIYYSQIVNDFQKGDIAEGYSVSREKKESFPLTVTSAQKNPTAFYLCASRGYVNQPQHFGDGTRLSIL.

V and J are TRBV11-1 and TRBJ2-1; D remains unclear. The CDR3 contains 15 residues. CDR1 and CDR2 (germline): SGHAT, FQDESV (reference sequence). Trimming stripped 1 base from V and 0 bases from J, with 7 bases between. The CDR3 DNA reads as TGTGCCAGCAGCTTAGATCCCAGCTCCTACAATGAGCAGTTCTTC. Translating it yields CASSLDPSSYNEQFF.

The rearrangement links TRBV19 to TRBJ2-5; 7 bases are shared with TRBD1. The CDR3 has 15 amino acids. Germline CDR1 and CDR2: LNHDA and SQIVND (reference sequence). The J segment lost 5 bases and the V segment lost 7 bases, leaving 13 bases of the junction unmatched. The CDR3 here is CASTPGRGTRETQYF. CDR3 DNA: TGTGCCAGTACCCCGGGCAGGGGGACCAGGGAGACCCAGTACTTC.

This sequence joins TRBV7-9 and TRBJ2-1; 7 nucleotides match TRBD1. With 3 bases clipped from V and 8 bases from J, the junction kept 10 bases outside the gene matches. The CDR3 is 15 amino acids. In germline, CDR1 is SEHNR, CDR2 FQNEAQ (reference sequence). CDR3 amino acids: CASSLGQRDGYEQFF. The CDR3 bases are TGTGCCAGCAGCTTGGGACAGAGAGACGGGTATGAGCAGTTCTTC.

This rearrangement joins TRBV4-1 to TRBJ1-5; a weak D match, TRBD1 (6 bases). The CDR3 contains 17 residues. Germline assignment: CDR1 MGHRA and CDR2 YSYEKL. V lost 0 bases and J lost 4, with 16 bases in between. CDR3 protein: CASSQEGGGLGNQPQHF. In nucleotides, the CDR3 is TGCGCCAGCAGCCAAGAAGGAGGGGGTCTAGGGAATCAGCCCCAGCATTTT.

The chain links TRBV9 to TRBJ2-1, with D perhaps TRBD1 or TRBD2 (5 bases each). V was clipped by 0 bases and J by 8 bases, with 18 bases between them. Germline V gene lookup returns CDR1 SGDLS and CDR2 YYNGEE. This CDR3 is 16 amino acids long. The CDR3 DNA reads TGTGCCAGCAGCGTAGCCGTGGGACCCCCCGGCGATGAGCAGTTCTTC. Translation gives CASSVAVGPPGDEQFF. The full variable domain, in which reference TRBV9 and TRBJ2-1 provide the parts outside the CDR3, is DSGVTQTPKHLITATGQRVTLRCSPRSGDLSVYWYQQSLDQGLQFLIQYYNGEERAKGNILERFSAQQFPDLHSELNLSSLELGDSALYFCASSVAVGPPGDEQFFGPGTRLTVL.

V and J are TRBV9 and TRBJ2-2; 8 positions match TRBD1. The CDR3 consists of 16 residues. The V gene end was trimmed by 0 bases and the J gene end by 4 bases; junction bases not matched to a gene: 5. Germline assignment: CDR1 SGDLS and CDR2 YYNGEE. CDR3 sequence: CASSVVRTGTTGELFF. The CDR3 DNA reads TGTGCCAGCAGCGTAGTGAGGACAGGGACCACCGGGGAGCTGTTTTTT. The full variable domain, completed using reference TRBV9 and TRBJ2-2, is DSGVTQTPKHLITATGQRVTLRCSPRSGDLSVYWYQQSLDQGLQFLIQYYNGEERAKGNILERFSAQQFPDLHSELNLSSLELGDSALYFCASSVVRTGTTGELFFGEGSRLTVL.

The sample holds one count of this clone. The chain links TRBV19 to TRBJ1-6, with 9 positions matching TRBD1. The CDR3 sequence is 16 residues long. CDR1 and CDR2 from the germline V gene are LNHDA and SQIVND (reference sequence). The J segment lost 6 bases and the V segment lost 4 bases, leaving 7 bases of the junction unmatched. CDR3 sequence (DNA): TGTGCCAGTAGTAGCGTGGACAGGGGAAGTAATTCACCCCTCCACTTT. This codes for CASSSVDRGSNSPLHF.

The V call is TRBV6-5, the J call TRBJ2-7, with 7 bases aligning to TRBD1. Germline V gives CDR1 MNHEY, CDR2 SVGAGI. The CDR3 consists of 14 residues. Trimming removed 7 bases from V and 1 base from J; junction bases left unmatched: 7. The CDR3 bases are TGTGCCAGCATGTCGGGACAGCATTCCTACGAGCAGTACTTC. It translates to CASMSGQHSYEQYF.

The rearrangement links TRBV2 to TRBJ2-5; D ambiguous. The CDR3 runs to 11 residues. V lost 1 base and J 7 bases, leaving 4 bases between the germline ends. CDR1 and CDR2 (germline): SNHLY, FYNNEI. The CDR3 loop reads CASSEGGTQYF. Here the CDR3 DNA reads TGTGCCAGCAGTGAAGGGGGGACCCAGTACTTC.

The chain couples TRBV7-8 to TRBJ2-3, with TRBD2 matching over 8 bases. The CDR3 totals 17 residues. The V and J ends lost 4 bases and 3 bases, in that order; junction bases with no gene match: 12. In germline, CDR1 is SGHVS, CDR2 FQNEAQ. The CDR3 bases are TGTGCCAGCAGCTCAATTCCCGGGACTAGAAAAACAGATACGCAGTATTTT. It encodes CASSSIPGTRKTDTQYF.

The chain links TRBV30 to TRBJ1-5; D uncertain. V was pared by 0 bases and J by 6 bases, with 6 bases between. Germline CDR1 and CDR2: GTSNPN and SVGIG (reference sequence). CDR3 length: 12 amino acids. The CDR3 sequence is CAWSVGGQPQHF. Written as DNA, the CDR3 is TGTGCCTGGAGTGTAGGTGGTCAGCCCCAGCATTTT.

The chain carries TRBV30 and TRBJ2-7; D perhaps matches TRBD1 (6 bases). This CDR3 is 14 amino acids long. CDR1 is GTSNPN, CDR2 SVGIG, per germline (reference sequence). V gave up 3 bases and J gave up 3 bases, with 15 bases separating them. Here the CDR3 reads CAWREPGVIYEQYF. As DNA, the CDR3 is TGTGCCTGGAGGGAGCCAGGGGTTATCTACGAGCAGTACTTC.

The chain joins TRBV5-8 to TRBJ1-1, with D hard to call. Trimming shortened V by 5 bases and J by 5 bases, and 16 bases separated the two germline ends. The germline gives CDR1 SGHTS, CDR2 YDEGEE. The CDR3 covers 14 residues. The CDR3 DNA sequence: TGTGCCAGCAGGTGGCCGCCCTGGAGGACTGAAGCTTTCTTT. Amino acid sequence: CASRWPPWRTEAFF.

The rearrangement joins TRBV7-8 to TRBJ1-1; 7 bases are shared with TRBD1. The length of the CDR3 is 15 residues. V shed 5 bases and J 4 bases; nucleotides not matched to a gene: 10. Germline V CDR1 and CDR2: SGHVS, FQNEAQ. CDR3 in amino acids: CASSLTQGKSTEAFF. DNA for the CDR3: TGTGCCAGCAGCCTGACACAGGGGAAGTCCACTGAAGCTTTCTTT.

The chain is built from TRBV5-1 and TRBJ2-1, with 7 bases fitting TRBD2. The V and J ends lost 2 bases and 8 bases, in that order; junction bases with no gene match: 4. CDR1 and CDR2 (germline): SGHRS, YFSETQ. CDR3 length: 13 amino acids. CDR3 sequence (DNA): TGCGCCAGCAGCTTTGGAGGGAGGGATGAGCAGTTCTTC. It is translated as CASSFGGRDEQFF.

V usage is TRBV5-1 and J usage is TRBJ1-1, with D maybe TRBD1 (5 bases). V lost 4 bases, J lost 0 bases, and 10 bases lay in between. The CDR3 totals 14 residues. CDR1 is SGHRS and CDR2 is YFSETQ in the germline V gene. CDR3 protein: CASSPRQMNTEAFF. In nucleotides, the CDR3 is TGCGCCAGCAGCCCGCGACAGATGAACACTGAAGCTTTCTTT. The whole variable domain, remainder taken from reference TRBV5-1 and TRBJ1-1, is KAGVTQTPRYLIKTRGQQVTLSCSPISGHRSVSWYQQTPGQGLQFLFEYFSETQRNKGNFPGRFSGRQFSNSRSEMNVSTLELGDSALYLCASSPRQMNTEAFFGQGTRLTVV.

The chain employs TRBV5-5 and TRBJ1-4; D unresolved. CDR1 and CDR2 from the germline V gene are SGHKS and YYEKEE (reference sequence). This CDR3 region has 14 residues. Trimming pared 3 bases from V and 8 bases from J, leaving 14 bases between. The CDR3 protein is CASSSQFVGEKLFF. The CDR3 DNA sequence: TGTGCCAGCAGCTCCCAGTTTGTGGGGGAAAAACTGTTTTTT.

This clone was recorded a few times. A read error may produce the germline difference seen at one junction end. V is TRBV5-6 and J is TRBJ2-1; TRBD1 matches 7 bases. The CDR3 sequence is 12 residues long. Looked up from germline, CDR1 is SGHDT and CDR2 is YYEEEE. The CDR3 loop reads CASSLVSTGPLF. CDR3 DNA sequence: TGTGCCAGCAGCTTGGTCTCGACAGGGCCCCTCTTC.

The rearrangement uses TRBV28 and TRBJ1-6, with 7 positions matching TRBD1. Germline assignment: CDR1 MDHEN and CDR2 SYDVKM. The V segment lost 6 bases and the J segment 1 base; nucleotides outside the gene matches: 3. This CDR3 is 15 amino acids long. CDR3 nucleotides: TGTGCCAGCAGGCGGACAGGATCCTATAATTCACCCCTCCACTTT. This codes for CASRRTGSYNSPLHF. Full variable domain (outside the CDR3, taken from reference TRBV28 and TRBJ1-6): DVKVTQSSRYLVKRTGEKVFLECVQDMDHENMFWYRQDPGLGLRLIYFSYDVKMKEKGDIPEGYSVSREKKERFSLILESASTNQTSMYLCASRRTGSYNSPLHFGNGTRLTVT.

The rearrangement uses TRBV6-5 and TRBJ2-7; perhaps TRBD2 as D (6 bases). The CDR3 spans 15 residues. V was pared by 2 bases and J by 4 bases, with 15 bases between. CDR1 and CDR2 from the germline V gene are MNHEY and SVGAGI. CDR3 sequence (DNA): TGTGCCAGCAGTTACGGAGGGACGGCGGTTTACGAGCAGTACTTC. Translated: CASSYGGTAVYEQYF.